The entry that follows covers one T cell receptor beta chain sequence. Antigen specificity is unknown. These data belong to a study of Ad26.COV2.S vaccination and SARS-CoV-2 variants. Whole-study findings and limits: Comparability of non-spike TCR breadth was observed across vaccine and placebo recipients.

Treatment in this sample: about 20 received Ad26.COV2.S at low or high dose, single or two shots; roughly 5 received placebo; per-sample allocation not given. On day 63 after the first injection, vaccine and placebo recipients gave samples. Vaccine was an Ad26 vector expressing Wuhan-strain SARS-CoV-2 spike. Assay used: immunoSEQ multiplex PCR; TCRdb lists only in-frame clones, some missing. This table has around 270,000 clones, 87% appearing once. Sequencing used peripheral blood, obtained in a trial of Ad26.COV2.S vaccine versus placebo. The TCR comes from a person between 18 and 59 years old who received the Ad26.COV2.S COVID-19 vaccine or a placebo.

The CDR3 reads CASSRIGQGNGYTF. CDR3 DNA sequence: TGTGCCAGCAGTCGTATCGGACAGGGAAATGGCTACACCTTC. The rearrangement links TRBV7-9 to TRBJ1-2; the match to TRBD1 covers 8 bases. This CDR3 has 14 amino acids. The germline V gene encodes CDR1 SEHNR and CDR2 FQNEAQ (reference sequence). V shed 6 bases, J shed 6 bases, and the junction held 9 bases outside the gene matches.